These T cell receptor beta chains were read from a single sample in a study of T cell changes during pregnancy in multiple sclerosis. Assay used: immunoSEQ multiplex PCR; TCRdb lists only in-frame clones, some missing. Here the sample spans 65,000 to 85,000 clones, 94% being singletons. The sample was peripheral blood, taken in the second trimester of pregnancy. Receptors originate from a female donor in good health, enrolled as a control in a pregnancy study. CDR3s include the opening cysteine and the closing phenylalanine or tryptophan. A D gene is named only where the DNA matches it firmly. Rows may omit the clone size; those that give it use once, few, many or a size class.

clone size	D gene	V gene	J gene	CDR3 length	CDR3 protein	CDR3 DNA
.	TRBD2	TRBV6-5	TRBJ2-3	15	CASRVAGVIADTQYF	TGTGCCAGCAGGGTAGCGGGAGTTATAGCAGATACGCAGTATTTT
.	.	TRBV4-1	TRBJ2-1	13	CASSIEWEDEQFF	TGCGCCAGCAGCATCGAATGGGAGGATGAGCAGTTCTTC
.	TRBD2	TRBV18	TRBJ2-7	16	CASSPASGEGTYEQYF	TGTGCCAGCTCACCTGCTAGCGGGGAGGGGACCTACGAGCAGTACTTC
.	.	TRBV5-4	TRBJ2-3	13	CASSLYRTNTQYF	TGTGCCAGCAGCTTATACAGAACAAATACGCAGTATTTT
.	TRBD1	TRBV5-4	TRBJ1-1	15	CASSLGQGEITEAFF	TGTGCCAGCAGCTTGGGACAGGGGGAAATAACTGAAGCTTTCTTT
.	.	TRBV5-4	TRBJ2-7	13	CASSFSRSNEQYF	TGTGCCAGCAGCTTTAGCAGAAGCAACGAGCAGTACTTC
once	.	TRBV5-8	TRBJ1-5	16	CASSLGRLYSNQPQHF	TGTGCCAGCAGCTTGGGCAGGTTATATAGCAATCAGCCCCAGCATTTT
.	.	TRBV19	TRBJ1-5	13	CASSTGVNQPQHF	TGTGCCAGTAGTACAGGGGTCAATCAGCCCCAGCATTTT
.	.	TRBV28	TRBJ2-1	12	CATVRGGNEQFF	TGTGCCACCGTTAGGGGGGGCAATGAGCAGTTCTTC
few	.	TRBV19	TRBJ1-2	15	CASSILPTTLYGYTF	TGTGCCAGTAGTATCCTGCCGACAACCCTCTATGGCTACACCTTC
.	.	TRBV13	TRBJ1-2	15	CASSLVGRGAQGYTF	TGTGCCAGCAGCTTAGTCGGCCGCGGCGCGCAGGGCTACACCTTC
once	.	TRBV28	TRBJ2-1	14	CASSYSDRPNEQFF	TGTGCCAGCAGTTATTCAGACAGGCCCAATGAGCAGTTCTTC
once	TRBD1	TRBV5-6	TRBJ1-2	16	CASSSRTGRYENGYTF	TGTGCCAGCAGCTCCCGGACAGGGCGGTATGAAAATGGCTACACCTTC
.	TRBD1	TRBV13	TRBJ1-4	15	CASSSRDRYNEKLFF	TGTGCCAGCAGCTCACGGGACAGATATAATGAAAAACTGTTTTTT
.	.	TRBV28	TRBJ1-5	14	CASSGVNSNQPQHF	TGTGCCAGCAGCGGGGTGAATAGCAATCAGCCCCAGCATTTT
.	.	TRBV18	TRBJ1-2	13	CASSPLTDYGYTF	TGTGCCAGCTCACCACTGACAGACTATGGCTACACCTTC
.	.	TRBV4-1	TRBJ1-1	15	CASSQDSRLNTEAFF	TGCGCCAGCAGCCAAGATTCGCGGTTGAACACTGAAGCTTTCTTT
.	.	TRBV19	TRBJ2-3	13	CASRVTSTDTQYF	TGTGCCAGTAGGGTCACTAGCACAGATACGCAGTATTTT
.	TRBD1	TRBV6-1	TRBJ1-5	15	CASSPGTGSSQPQHF	TGTGCCAGCAGTCCCGGGACAGGGTCAAGTCAGCCCCAGCATTTT
.	.	TRBV5-3	TRBJ2-1	15	CARSTRTGRAVEQFF	TGTGCCAGAAGCACCCGGACAGGGAGGGCGGTTGAGCAGTTCTTC
.	TRBD1	TRBV2	TRBJ1-5	15	CASSVTGGAAQPQHF	TGTGCCAGCAGCGTGACAGGGGGCGCGGCTCAGCCCCAGCATTTT
.	TRBD1	TRBV19	TRBJ1-2	16	CASTLGGTGGNYGYTF	TGTGCCAGTACCCTAGGGGGGACAGGCGGAAACTATGGCTACACCTTC
.	TRBD2	TRBV7-9	TRBJ2-7	16	CASSLMTSGPPYEQYF	TGTGCCAGCAGCTTAATGACTAGCGGCCCTCCCTACGAGCAGTACTTC
.	TRBD1	TRBV5-1	TRBJ1-1	14	CASSERTGGPEAFF	TGCGCCAGCAGCGAACGGACAGGGGGCCCTGAAGCTTTCTTT
.	TRBD1	TRBV11-1	TRBJ2-2	14	CASRTGFNVGELFF	TGTGCCAGCAGGACAGGGTTCAATGTCGGGGAGCTGTTTTTT
.	.	TRBV19	TRBJ1-2	13	CASSIAGDYGYTF	TGTGCCAGTAGTATTGCAGGGGACTATGGCTACACCTTC
.	.	TRBV27	TRBJ1-2	17	CASSFSPQTGFLYGYTF	TGTGCCAGCAGTTTTTCCCCACAGACAGGTTTTCTTTATGGCTACACCTTC
.	TRBD2	TRBV27	TRBJ2-2	16	CASSPPQREITGELFF	TGTGCCAGCAGTCCCCCTCAGCGGGAGATCACCGGGGAGCTGTTTTTT
.	TRBD1	TRBV5-1	TRBJ2-3	14	CASRNAQGADTQYF	TGCGCCAGCAGAAACGCCCAGGGGGCAGATACGCAGTATTTT
.	TRBD2	TRBV18	TRBJ2-5	16	CASSPPLAGSQETQYF	TGTGCCAGCTCACCACCGCTAGCGGGTTCCCAAGAGACCCAGTACTTC
.	.	TRBV10-3	TRBJ1-3	14	CAIRAPGAGNTIYF	TGTGCCATCAGGGCCCCGGGGGCTGGAAACACCATATATTTT
.	.	TRBV7-2	TRBJ1-5	14	CASSVSRDNQPQHF	TGTGCCAGCAGCGTCTCCAGGGACAATCAGCCCCAGCATTTT
.	TRBD1	TRBV7-2	TRBJ2-3	14	CASSPGQGSATQYF	TGTGCCAGCAGTCCCGGACAGGGGTCAGCTACGCAGTATTTT
once	.	TRBV5-1	TRBJ1-3	15	CASSLAPGAGNTIYF	TGCGCCAGCAGCTTGGCACCAGGGGCCGGAAACACCATATATTTT
.	.	TRBV28	TRBJ1-5	14	CASSFVTNNQPQHF	TGTGCCAGCAGTTTTGTCACAAACAATCAGCCCCAGCATTTT
.	TRBD2	TRBV5-1	TRBJ2-1	19	CASSLVPLGAGAGYNEQFF	TGCGCCAGCAGCTTGGTCCCATTAGGAGCGGGAGCTGGCTACAATGAGCAGTTCTTC
.	.	TRBV7-8	TRBJ2-2	16	CASSSNHGGYTGELFF	TGTGCCAGCAGCTCAAACCACGGAGGATACACCGGGGAGCTGTTTTTT
.	.	TRBV2	TRBJ2-1	16	CASSAEQGRRYNEQFF	TGTGCCAGCAGCGCGGAACAGGGTCGCAGATACAATGAGCAGTTCTTC
.	.	TRBV7-9	TRBJ2-2	14	CASSSGLWPGELFF	TGTGCCAGCAGCTCCGGACTCTGGCCCGGGGAGCTGTTTTTT
.	.	TRBV2	TRBJ2-7	14	CASSPRGPTYEQYF	TGTGCCAGCAGCCCCCGTGGCCCAACCTACGAGCAGTACTTC
.	.	TRBV4-1	TRBJ2-7	15	CASSQDALEAYEQYF	TGCGCCAGCAGCCAAGATGCCCTAGAAGCCTACGAGCAGTACTTC
.	.	TRBV6-1	TRBJ2-3	17	CASSGDSSGRRTDTQYF	TGTGCCAGCAGTGGAGATTCGAGCGGTCGGCGCACAGATACGCAGTATTTT
few	.	TRBV6-1	TRBJ1-5	13	CASSDRNNQPQHF	TGTGCCAGCAGTGACAGAAACAATCAGCCCCAGCATTTT
.	TRBD2	TRBV9	TRBJ2-1	15	CASSVGLAGENEQFF	TGTGCCAGCAGCGTAGGGTTAGCGGGAGAGAATGAGCAGTTCTTC